This T cell receptor beta chain was found in a study of regulatory T cells in long-lasting Graves disease. Broader study findings: Sharing of public clonotypes was greater in persistent patients (under 3,000) than in new patients (around 880). The study found TRBV28, TRBJ1-2 and TRBJ2-5 favored in persistent disease.

Trimming removed 2 bases at V and 4 bases at J, with 11 bases between. CDR1 is SNHLY and CDR2 is FYNNEI in the germline V gene. This CDR3 is built from 14 residues. At least ten counts were recorded for this clonotype. The antigen remains undetermined. Stated time point: newly diagnosed GD, antithyroid drugs for less than 3 months. The TCR library was made from RNA that had been extracted from PBMCs in TRIzol. Arm-PCR of CDR3 regions and iRepertoire HTBI primers were used to build TCR beta libraries. TCRdb re-called the multiplex PCR reads through MiXCR, storing one row per CDR3 protein. Counted here are hundreds of thousands of distinct CDR3 sequences, 16% occurring once; the ten biggest clones make up 25% to 30%. This sample was also put to use in a study of T cells in Graves' hyperthyroidism and ophthalmopathy.

The sequence derives from a man between 40 and 49 years old with Graves disease. The sequences come from peripheral blood mononuclear cells (PBMCs), collected at new diagnosis, from a patient treated with antithyroid drugs. V gene TRBV2 combines with J gene TRBJ2-5; possible D gene TRBD2, 5 bases. The CDR3 nucleotides read TGTGCCAGCAGTGAAAGGTGGGCGGGAGAGACCCAGTACTTC. It specifies CASSERWAGETQYF. The full variable domain, rest sourced from reference TRBV2 and TRBJ2-5, is EPEVTQTPSHQVTQMGQEVILRCVPISNHLYFYWYRQILGQKVEFLVSFYNNEISEKSEIFDDQFSVERPDGSNFTLKIRSTKLEDSAMYFCASSERWAGETQYFGPGTRLLVL.